Described below is a single TCR beta chain sequence and its context. The clone's antigen remains unknown. Base-call qualities are not available, and no considerably larger clone is one nucleotide away. CDR1 SGHKS and CDR2 YYEKEE were looked up in the germline V gene (reference sequence). The CDR3 goes from the cysteine to the phenylalanine over 12 residues. Kept here is only the CDR3 DNA, which spans 36 bases and is read in frame from base 1. The sample comes from a study of CD8+CD57+ T cells in acquired aplastic anemia (dated by TCRdb to 2017 to 2018). In terms of the full investigation: On average, sorted CD4+ and CD8+ cells yielded 3.2 ug of extracted DNA, with a range of roughly 0.18 to 30 ug. CD8+CD57+ expansion was defined as frequency above the mean frequency observed in healthy subjects.

Patients chosen for sequencing had shown expansion of CD8+CD57+ cells by flow cytometry. Every patient had a diagnosis of severe acquired aplastic anemia based on International Study of Aplastic Anemia and Agranulocytosis and Camitta criteria. No therapy had been received by the patients at the time of blood sampling. TCR repertoires of sorted CD4+ and CD8+ blood T cells from severe aplastic anemia patients and healthy subjects were deep-sequenced in the study. Patients were enrolled under clinicaltrials.gov protocols 00001620, 01623167, 00001397, 00071045, 00081523 and 00961064 in the USA. Ficoll-Paque density gradient centrifugation was used to isolate peripheral blood mononuclear cells. Before DNA extraction, CD4+ and CD8+ T cells were sorted by FACS or by magnetic beads. Results and caveats for the whole study, not just this receptor: Fewer than 30 CD8+ CDR3 sequences were found in both patients and controls but appeared to be highly expressed in patients and within the immunodominant clones of the patients. Between patients and healthy controls, no significant difference in CD8+ Simpson's diversity was found (P=0.060).

Genomic DNA served as template for TCR beta VDJ combination and CDR3 sequence profiling. TCR repertoire sequencing was run on an Illumina HiSeq 2000. The original methods were these. Repertoires were assessed using TRBV/TRBJ rearrangement plots, CDR3 size and DJ length profiles, and Simpson's diversity index. The most abundant DNA sequence in the deep sequencing data was defined as the immunodominant clone. CDR3 amino acid sequences were screened for sharing across subjects and were compared with published repertoires and the VDJdb database. TCRdb trimmed public reads at Q25 via fastp, called clones via MiXCR and kept in-frame beta chains. Rows are unified per CDR3 protein, each entry keeping the most common DNA and genes. The V and J calls follow TCRdb's processing rather than the paper's. This sample has around 190,000 distinct CDR3 sequences in its table, and roughly 50% of those were observed once. The biggest ten clones account for roughly 13% of the sample.

Material: sorted CD4+, CD8+, or CD8+CD57+ T cells (not recorded which) from PBMCs. The chain is encoded by TRBV5-5 joined to TRBJ2-7; the D gene remains uncertain. The J call may not be correct, given that the DNA end is closer to TRBJ2-5. This sequence was found in a human donor with aplastic anemia. The CDR3 reads as follows: CASSKGQETQYF. The DNA sequence is given as TGTGCCAGCAGCAAGGGACAAGAGACCCAGTACTTC.